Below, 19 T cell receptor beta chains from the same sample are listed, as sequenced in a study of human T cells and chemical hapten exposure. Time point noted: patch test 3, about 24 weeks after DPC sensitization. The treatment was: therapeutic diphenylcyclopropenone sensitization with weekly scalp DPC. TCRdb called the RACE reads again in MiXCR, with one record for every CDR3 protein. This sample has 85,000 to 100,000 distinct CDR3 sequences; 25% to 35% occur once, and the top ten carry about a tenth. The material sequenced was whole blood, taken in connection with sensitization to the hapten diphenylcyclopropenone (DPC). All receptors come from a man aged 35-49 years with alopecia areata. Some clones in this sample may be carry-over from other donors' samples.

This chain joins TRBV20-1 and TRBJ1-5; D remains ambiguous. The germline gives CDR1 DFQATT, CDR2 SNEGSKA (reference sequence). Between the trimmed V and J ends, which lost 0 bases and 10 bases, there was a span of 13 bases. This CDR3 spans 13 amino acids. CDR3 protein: CSARDGRSEPQHF. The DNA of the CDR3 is TGCAGTGCTAGAGATGGGCGTAGCGAACCCCAGCATTTT.

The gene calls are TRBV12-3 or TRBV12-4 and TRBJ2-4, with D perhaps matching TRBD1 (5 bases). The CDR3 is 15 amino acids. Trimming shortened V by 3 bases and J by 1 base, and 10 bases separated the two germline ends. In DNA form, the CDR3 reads TGTGCCAGCAGTTTGACCCAGGGCGCCAAAAACATTCAGTACTTC. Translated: CASSLTQGAKNIQYF.

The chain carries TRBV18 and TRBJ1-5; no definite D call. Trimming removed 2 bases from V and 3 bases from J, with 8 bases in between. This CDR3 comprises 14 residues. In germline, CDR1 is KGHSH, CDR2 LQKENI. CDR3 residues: CASSPKGSNQPQHF. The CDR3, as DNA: TGTGCCAGCTCACCAAAAGGCTCCAATCAGCCCCAGCATTTT.

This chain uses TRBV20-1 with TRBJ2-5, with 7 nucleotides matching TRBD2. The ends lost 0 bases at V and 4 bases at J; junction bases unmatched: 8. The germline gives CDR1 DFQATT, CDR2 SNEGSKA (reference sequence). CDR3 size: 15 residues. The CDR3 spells CSARDFRGDRETQYF. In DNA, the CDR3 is TGCAGTGCTAGAGATTTTCGGGGGGACCGAGAGACCCAGTACTTC.

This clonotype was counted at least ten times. CDR3 DNA sequence: TGTGCCAGCAGCCGCATCGAGAGCTCCTACGAGCAGTACTTC. It translates to CASSRIESSYEQYF. The genes are TRBV12-3 or TRBV12-4 and TRBJ2-7; D is undetermined. There are 14 residues in the CDR3. The V gene lost 6 bases and the J gene lost 0 bases, with 12 bases spanning the gap.

CDR3 bases: TGTGCCAGCAGCTTAGGAGACAGGCTGGTCGCTCAGCCCCAGCATTTT. The encoded protein is CASSLGDRLVAQPQHF. V gene TRBV7-9 combines with J gene TRBJ1-5; D might be TRBD1 (6 bases). The V end was cut by 1 base, the J end by 6 bases, with 16 bases between. The CDR3 has 16 amino acids. Germline lookup yields CDR1 SEHNR and CDR2 FQNEAQ (reference sequence).

The CDR3 DNA is TGTGCCAGCAGCCGAACCGGGACAGGGGTCGGCGAGCAGTACTTC. Translating gives CASSRTGTGVGEQYF. The chain combines TRBV6-5 with TRBJ2-7; 10 bases are a match to TRBD1. V gave up 6 bases and J gave up 6 bases; unmatched junction bases: 11. Per germline, CDR1 MNHEY and CDR2 SVGAGI. The CDR3 spans 15 residues.

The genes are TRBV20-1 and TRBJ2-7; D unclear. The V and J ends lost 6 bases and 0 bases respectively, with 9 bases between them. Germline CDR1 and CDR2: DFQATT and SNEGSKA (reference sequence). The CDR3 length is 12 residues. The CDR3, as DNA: TGCAGTGCGAGGCACGTCTCCTACGAGCAGTACTTC. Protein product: CSARHVSYEQYF.

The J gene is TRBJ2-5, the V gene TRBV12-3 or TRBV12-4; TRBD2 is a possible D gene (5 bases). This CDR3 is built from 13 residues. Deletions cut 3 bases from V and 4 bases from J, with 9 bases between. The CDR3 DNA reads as TGTGCCAGCAGTTTTATACGGGGAGAGACCCAGTACTTC. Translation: CASSFIRGETQYF.

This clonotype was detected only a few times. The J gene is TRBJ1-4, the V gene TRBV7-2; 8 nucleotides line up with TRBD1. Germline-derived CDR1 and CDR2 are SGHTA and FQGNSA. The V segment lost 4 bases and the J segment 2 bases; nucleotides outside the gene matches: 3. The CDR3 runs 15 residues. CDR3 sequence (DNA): TGTGCCAGCAGCTCCCGACAGGGGACTAATGAAAAACTGTTTTTT. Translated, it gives CASSSRQGTNEKLFF.

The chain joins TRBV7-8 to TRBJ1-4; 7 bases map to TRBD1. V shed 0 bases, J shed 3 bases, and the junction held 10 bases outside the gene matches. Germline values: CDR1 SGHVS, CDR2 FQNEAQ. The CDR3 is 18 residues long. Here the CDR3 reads CASSLAAGGGSANEKLFF. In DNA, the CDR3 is TGTGCCAGCAGCTTAGCGGCCGGAGGGGGCTCAGCTAATGAAAAACTGTTTTTT.

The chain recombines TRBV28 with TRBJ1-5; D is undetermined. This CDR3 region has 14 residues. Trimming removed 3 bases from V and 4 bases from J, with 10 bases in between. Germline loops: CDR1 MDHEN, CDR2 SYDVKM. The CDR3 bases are TGTGCCAGCAGTTTGGCGTTTCCGAATCAGCCCCAGCATTTT. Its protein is CASSLAFPNQPQHF.

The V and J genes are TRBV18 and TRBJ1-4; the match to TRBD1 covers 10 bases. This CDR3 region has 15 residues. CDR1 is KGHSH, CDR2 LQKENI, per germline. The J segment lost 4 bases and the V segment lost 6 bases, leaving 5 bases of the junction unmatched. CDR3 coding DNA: TGTGCCAGCTCTCTTGGACAGGGGGATAATGAAAAACTGTTTTTT. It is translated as CASSLGQGDNEKLFF.

The CDR3 loop is CASRSQGPNTEAFF. The CDR3 DNA is TGTGCCAGCAGAAGTCAGGGGCCGAACACTGAAGCTTTCTTT. The chain uses TRBV6-5 and TRBJ1-1, with a possible D match to TRBD1 (6 bases). The CDR3 spans 14 residues. The germline gives CDR1 MNHEY, CDR2 SVGAGI. Trimming left V 6 bases short and J 1 base short, with 12 bases between.

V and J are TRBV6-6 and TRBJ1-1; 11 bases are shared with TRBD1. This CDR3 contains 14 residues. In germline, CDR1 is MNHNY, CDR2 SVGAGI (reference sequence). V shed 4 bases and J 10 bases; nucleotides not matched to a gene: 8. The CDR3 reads CASSWTGGVHPAFF. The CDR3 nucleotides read TGTGCCAGCAGTTGGACAGGGGGCGTACATCCAGCTTTCTTT.

CDR3 in amino acids: CASSLAGAGNQPQHF. The CDR3 DNA reads TGTGCCAGCAGTTTAGCAGGGGCCGGCAATCAGCCCCAGCATTTT. The chain recombines TRBV12-3 or TRBV12-4 with TRBJ1-5, with D perhaps matching TRBD1 (5 bases). This CDR3 contains 15 residues. V was cut by 0 bases and J by 2 bases, with 8 bases left in between.

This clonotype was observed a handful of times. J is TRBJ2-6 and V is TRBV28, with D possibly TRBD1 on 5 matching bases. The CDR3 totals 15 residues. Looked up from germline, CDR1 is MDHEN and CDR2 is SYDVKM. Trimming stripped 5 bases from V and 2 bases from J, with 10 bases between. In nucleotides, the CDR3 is TGTGCCAGCAGTGCCCAGGGAACTGGGGCCAACGTCCTGACTTTC. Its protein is CASSAQGTGANVLTF.

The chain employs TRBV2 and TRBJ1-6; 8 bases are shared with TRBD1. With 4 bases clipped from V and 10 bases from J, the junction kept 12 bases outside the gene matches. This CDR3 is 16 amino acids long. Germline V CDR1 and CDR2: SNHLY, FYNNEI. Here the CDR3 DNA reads TGTGCCAGCAGTGGGATAGAGGACAGGGAACGGTCACCCCTCCACTTT. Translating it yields CASSGIEDRERSPLHF. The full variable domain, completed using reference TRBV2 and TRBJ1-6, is EPEVTQTPSHQVTQMGQEVILRCVPISNHLYFYWYRQILGQKVEFLVSFYNNEISEKSEIFDDQFSVERPDGSNFTLKIRSTKLEDSAMYFCASSGIEDRERSPLHFGNGTRLTVT.

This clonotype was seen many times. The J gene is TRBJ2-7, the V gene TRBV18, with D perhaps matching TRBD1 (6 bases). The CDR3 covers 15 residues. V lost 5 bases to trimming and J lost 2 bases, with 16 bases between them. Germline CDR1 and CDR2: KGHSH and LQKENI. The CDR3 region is CASSDFRGPPYEQYF. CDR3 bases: TGTGCCAGCTCAGACTTCAGGGGTCCGCCCTACGAGCAGTACTTC.